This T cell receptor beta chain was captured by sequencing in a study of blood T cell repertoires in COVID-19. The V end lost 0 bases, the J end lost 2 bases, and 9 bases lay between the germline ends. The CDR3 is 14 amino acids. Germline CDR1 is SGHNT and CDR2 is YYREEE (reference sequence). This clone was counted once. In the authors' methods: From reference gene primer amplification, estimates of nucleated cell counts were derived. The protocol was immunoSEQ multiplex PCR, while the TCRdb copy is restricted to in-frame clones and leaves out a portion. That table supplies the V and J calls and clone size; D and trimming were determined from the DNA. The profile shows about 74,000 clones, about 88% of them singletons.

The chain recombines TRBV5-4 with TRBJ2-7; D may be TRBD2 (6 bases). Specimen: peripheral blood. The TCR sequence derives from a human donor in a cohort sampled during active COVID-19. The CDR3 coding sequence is TGTGCCAGCAGCTTGGGACTAGAGACCTACGAGCAGTACTTC. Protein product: CASSLGLETYEQYF. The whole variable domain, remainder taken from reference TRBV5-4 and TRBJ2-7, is ETGVTQSPTHLIKTRGQQVTLRCSSQSGHNTVSWYQQALGQGPQFIFQYYREEENGRGNFPPRFSGLQFPNYSSELNVNALELDDSALYLCASSLGLETYEQYFGPGTRLTVT.